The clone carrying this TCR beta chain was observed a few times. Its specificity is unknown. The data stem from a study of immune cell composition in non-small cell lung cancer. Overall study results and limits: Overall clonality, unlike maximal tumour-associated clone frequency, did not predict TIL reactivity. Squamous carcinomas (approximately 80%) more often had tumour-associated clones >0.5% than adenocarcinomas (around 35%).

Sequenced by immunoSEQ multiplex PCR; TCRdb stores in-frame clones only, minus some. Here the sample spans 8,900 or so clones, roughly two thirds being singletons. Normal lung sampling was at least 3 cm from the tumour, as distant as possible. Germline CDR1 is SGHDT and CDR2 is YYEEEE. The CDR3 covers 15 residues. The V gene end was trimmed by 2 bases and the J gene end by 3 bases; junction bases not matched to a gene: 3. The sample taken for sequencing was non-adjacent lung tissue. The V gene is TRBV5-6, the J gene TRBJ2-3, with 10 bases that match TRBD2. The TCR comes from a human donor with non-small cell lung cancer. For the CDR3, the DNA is TGTGCCAGCAGCTTTACTAGCGGGGATACAGATACGCAGTATTTT. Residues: CASSFTSGDTDTQYF. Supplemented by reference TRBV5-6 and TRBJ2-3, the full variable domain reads DAGVTQSPTHLIKTRGQQVTLRCSPKSGHDTVSWYQQALGQGPQFIFQYYEEEERQRGNFPDRFSGHQFPNYSSELNVNALLLGDSALYLCASSFTSGDTDTQYFGPGTRLTVL.